This T cell receptor beta chain was recovered during a study of T cell responses to AZD1222 COVID-19 vaccine. V lost 0 bases, J lost 4 bases, and 17 bases lay in between. Germline V gene sequence: CDR1 SGDLS, CDR2 YYNGEE. This CDR3 has 16 amino acids. The protocol was immunoSEQ multiplex PCR, while the TCRdb copy is restricted to in-frame clones and leaves out a portion. In the table there are some 92,000 clones, roughly 90% of which are singletons. This clone was observed a single time. The clonotype originates from an adult in good health. The V gene is TRBV9, the J gene TRBJ2-7, with D perhaps matching TRBD1 or TRBD2 (5 bases each). The specimen comprised peripheral blood, sampled on day 0 of AZD1222 vaccination. CDR3 DNA sequence: TGTGCCAGCAGCGTAGATGGGGGAGAGGCCGCTTACGAGCAGTACTTC. Protein sequence: CASSVDGGEAAYEQYF.